These 10 T cell receptor beta chains originate from one sample sequenced in a study of shared clonotypes between healthy human individuals. Naive CD8 cells lacked CD45RO, underwent positive selection for CCR7 and left out terminally differentiated effector memory CD45RA+ cells. Profiled with immunoSEQ multiplex PCR; TCRdb holds only in-frame clones, not every one. The sample lists under 2,000,000 clones; about 95% were seen once. The specimen was naive CD8+ T cells sorted from blood. The receptors stem from a man between 18 and 29 years old in good health.

Details on this clone: The same CDR3 can be traced to other DNA sequences in this sample. This chain joins TRBV18 and TRBJ2-2, with 7 bases fitting TRBD1. Per germline, CDR1 KGHSH and CDR2 LQKENI. The V segment lost 3 bases and the J segment 3 bases; nucleotides outside the gene matches: 1. The CDR3 contains 14 residues. The CDR3 DNA follows: TGTGCCAGCTCACCTACAGGGGACACCGGGGAGCTGTTTTTT. Translation gives CASSPTGDTGELFF.

This rearrangement joins TRBV19 to TRBJ2-1; 15 bases fit TRBD2. Trimming took 4 bases from V and 8 from J; bases not matched to a gene: 6. The CDR3 consists of 16 residues. CDR1 and CDR2 (germline): LNHDA, SQIVND (reference sequence). The CDR3 sequence: CASSTGLAGGKDEQFF. The CDR3 DNA sequence: TGTGCCAGTAGTACCGGACTAGCGGGAGGGAAGGATGAGCAGTTCTTC.

This chain uses TRBV7-6 with TRBJ2-2, with D hard to call. The CDR3 covers 16 residues. CDR1 is SGHVS, CDR2 FNYEAQ, per germline. Deletions cut 3 bases from V and 4 bases from J, with 15 bases between. CDR3 protein: CASSFFFDPTTGELFF. The DNA for the CDR3 is TGTGCCAGCAGCTTTTTTTTTGATCCGACCACCGGGGAGCTGTTTTTT. Supplemented by reference TRBV7-6 and TRBJ2-2, the full variable domain reads GAGVSQSPRYKVTKRGQDVALRCDPISGHVSLYWYRQALGQGPEFLTYFNYEAQQDKSGLPNDRFSAERPEGSISTLTIQRTEQRDSAMYRCASSFFFDPTTGELFFGEGSRLTVL.

Regarding this clone: Distinct nucleotide sequences in the sample also encode this CDR3. The chain employs TRBV4-3 and TRBJ2-7; D uncertain. Looked up from germline, CDR1 is LGHNA and CDR2 is YSLEER. Trimming took off 1 base at V and 3 bases at J, with 13 bases between the two ends. The CDR3 extends over 15 amino acids. In DNA, the CDR3 is TGCGCCAGCAGCCAAGGGGGTAGCAGTAACTACGAGCAGTACTTC. It encodes CASSQGGSSNYEQYF.

This clone was seen a handful of times. The sample has other DNA sequences that encode this CDR3 too. The chain couples TRBV5-4 to TRBJ2-7; 8 bases agree with TRBD1. Germline CDR1 reads SGHNT; CDR2 reads YYREEE (reference sequence). The CDR3 has 13 amino acids. V trimming: 4 bases; J trimming: 4 bases; junction bases outside the gene matches: 4. The CDR3 nucleotides read TGTGCCAGCAGCCCAGACAGGGGATACGAGCAGTACTTC. Translation gives CASSPDRGYEQYF.

The chain links TRBV11-2 to TRBJ1-3; D gene unclear. CDR1 is SGHAT, CDR2 FQNNGV, per germline. The CDR3 has 15 residues. With 6 bases removed from V and 0 bases from J, the gap between germline ends came to 12 bases. This CDR3 is CASRDLGISGNTIYF. CDR3 sequence (DNA): TGTGCCAGCAGAGACCTCGGGATCTCTGGAAACACCATATATTTT.

This chain links TRBV6-1 with TRBJ2-7, with 8 nucleotides matching TRBD1. CDR3 length: 14 residues. CDR1 is MNHNS, CDR2 SASEGT, per germline. V gave up 7 bases and J gave up 1 base; unmatched junction bases: 6. CDR3 region: CASNPRTGSYEQYF. In nucleotides, the CDR3 is TGTGCCAGCAATCCTCGGACAGGGTCCTACGAGCAGTACTTC.

V gene TRBV6-5 combines with J gene TRBJ2-1; 8 bases match TRBD1. Germline CDR1 is MNHEY and CDR2 is SVGAGI. The CDR3 loop spans 14 amino acids. The J segment lost 10 bases and the V segment lost 2 bases, leaving 7 bases of the junction unmatched. CDR3 sequence: CASSYLPGQDEQFF. The CDR3 bases are TGTGCCAGCAGTTACCTGCCGGGACAGGACGAGCAGTTCTTC.

J is TRBJ2-5 and V is TRBV9; D remains ambiguous. Trimming took off 0 bases at V and 2 bases at J, with 11 bases between the two ends. CDR3 size: 15 residues. CDR1 is SGDLS, CDR2 YYNGEE, per germline. The CDR3 reads CASSVEPNRQETQYF. For the CDR3, the DNA is TGTGCCAGCAGCGTAGAACCGAACAGACAAGAGACCCAGTACTTC.

The rearrangement uses TRBV10-3 and TRBJ2-7; TRBD1 matches at 12 bases. Per the germline V gene, CDR1 is ENHRY and CDR2 is SYGVKD. The V gene end was trimmed by 11 bases and the J gene end by 6 bases; junction bases not matched to a gene: 23. CDR3 length: 18 residues. In DNA form, the CDR3 reads TGTGCCTCCAGCGGGACAGGGGGCGAACTATTCCTATATGGCGAGCAGTACTTC. Protein: CASSGTGGELFLYGEQYF.